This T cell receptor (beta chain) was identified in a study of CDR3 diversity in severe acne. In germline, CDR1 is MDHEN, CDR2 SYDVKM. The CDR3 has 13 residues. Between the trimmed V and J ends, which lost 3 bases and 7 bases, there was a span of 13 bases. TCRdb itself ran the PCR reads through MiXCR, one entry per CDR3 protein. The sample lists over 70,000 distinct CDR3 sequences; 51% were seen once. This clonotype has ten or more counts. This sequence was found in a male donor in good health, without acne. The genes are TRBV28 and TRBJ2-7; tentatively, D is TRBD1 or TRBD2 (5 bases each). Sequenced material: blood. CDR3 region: CASSFRGSREQYF. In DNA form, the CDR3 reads TGTGCCAGCAGTTTTCGGGGCTCTCGGGAGCAGTACTTC.